These 18 T cell receptor beta chains came from one sample sequenced in a study of T cells in Graves' hyperthyroidism and ophthalmopathy. Regions amplified from RNA transcripts were the TCR beta CDR3 regions. First-round RT-PCR targeting the TCR CDR3 was performed with the HTBI primer set. In TCRdb, the multiplex PCR reads were re-called with MiXCR into one record per CDR3 protein. The sample consists of more than 300,000 distinct CDR3 sequences, about 17% of them appearing once. Material: blood. All receptors come from a woman in her 30s with Graves' hyperthyroidism that later progressed to Graves' ophthalmopathy.

The V and J genes are TRBV11-2 and TRBJ1-1; D gene ambiguous. Germline V gene lookup returns CDR1 SGHAT and CDR2 FQNNGV. The V gene lost 0 bases and the J gene lost 4 bases, with 9 bases spanning the gap. This CDR3 comprises 14 residues. DNA for the CDR3: TGTGCCAGCAGCTTAGAGCCAACCGGCACTGAAGCTTTCTTT. Its translation: CASSLEPTGTEAFF.

This clonotype was detected ten times or more. The chain is built from TRBV6-1 and TRBJ1-4; D is uncertain. The CDR3 has 14 residues. Trimming took off 6 bases at V and 6 bases at J, with 14 bases between the two ends. CDR1 and CDR2 from the germline V gene are MNHNS and SASEGT. DNA for the CDR3: TGTGCCAGCAGGAGAGCCTCTCAGGATGAAAAACTGTTTTTT. Translating gives CASRRASQDEKLFF.

The chain links TRBV28 to TRBJ2-6; possible D gene TRBD2, 5 bases. Trimming stripped 5 bases from V and 0 bases from J, with 11 bases between. Looked up from germline, CDR1 is MDHEN and CDR2 is SYDVKM. The CDR3 consists of 16 residues. In nucleotides, the CDR3 is TGTGCCAGCAGTCTAGAGGGTGCCTCTGGGGCCAACGTCCTGACTTTC. Translated: CASSLEGASGANVLTF.

The chain carries TRBV5-1 and TRBJ2-3, with 13 positions matching TRBD2. In germline, CDR1 is SGHRS, CDR2 YFSETQ. This CDR3 is built from 17 residues. The V and J ends lost 4 bases and 5 bases, in that order; junction bases with no gene match: 10. CDR3 protein: CASSVLGLAGVLDTQYF. CDR3 DNA sequence: TGCGCCAGCAGCGTTCTTGGACTAGCGGGAGTATTAGATACGCAGTATTTT.

In this sample, this clonotype turned up many times. The gene calls are TRBV28 and TRBJ1-1; D gene ambiguous. The V end lost 1 base, the J end lost 1 base, and 7 bases lay between the germline ends. This CDR3 comprises 14 residues. CDR1 is MDHEN, CDR2 SYDVKM, per germline. The CDR3 sequence is CASSLYKPNTEAFF. CDR3 in DNA: TGTGCCAGCAGTTTATACAAACCGAACACTGAAGCTTTCTTT.

This clonotype was detected ten times or more. This sequence joins TRBV28 and TRBJ1-3; 10 bases match TRBD1. Germline V lookup: CDR1 MDHEN, CDR2 SYDVKM. This CDR3 has 18 residues. V was pared by 5 bases and J by 3 bases, with 13 bases of the junction left unmatched. Here the CDR3 reads CASSPDRGPGVGGNTIYF. In DNA, the CDR3 is TGTGCCAGCAGTCCAGACAGGGGGCCCGGCGTGGGTGGAAACACCATATATTTT.

In its sample, this clonotype was seen a few times. The genes are TRBV2 and TRBJ2-2; 13 bases match TRBD2. This CDR3 is 17 amino acids long. Germline V gene data show CDR1 as SNHLY and CDR2 as FYNNEI. Trimming cost V 2 bases and J 6 bases; bases outside gene matches: 6. DNA for the CDR3: TGTGCCAGCAGTGAATTCGGACTAGCGGGAGTATCCGGGGAGCTGTTTTTT. Translation gives CASSEFGLAGVSGELFF.

In its sample, this clonotype was seen many times. The rearrangement links TRBV2 to TRBJ2-3, with 9 bases fitting TRBD2. The germline CDR1 and CDR2 sequences are SNHLY and FYNNEI. J gave up 4 bases and V 2 bases, and 7 bases lay outside the gene matches. The CDR3 runs to 16 residues. DNA for the CDR3: TGTGCCAGCAGTGAACTGGCGGGGGGGCCCGCAGATACGCAGTATTTT. As protein: CASSELAGGPADTQYF.

This clonotype was observed a handful of times. The rearrangement uses TRBV2 and TRBJ2-5; no reliable D call. The CDR3 is 14 amino acids. V was clipped by 7 bases and J by 2 bases, with 14 bases between them. Germline CDR1 and CDR2: SNHLY and FYNNEI. Here the CDR3 DNA reads TGTGCCAGCACCCCTACCCTTGGGCAAGAGACCCAGTACTTC. Protein: CASTPTLGQETQYF.

This clonotype was counted only a few times. A much larger clone lies one base from this, so it may be a read error. The V gene is TRBV27, the J gene TRBJ2-7; 7 bases fit TRBD2. The CDR3 contains 12 residues. CDR1 is MNHEY, CDR2 SMNVEV, per germline (reference sequence). V shed 3 bases, J shed 6 bases, and the junction held 2 bases outside the gene matches. The CDR3 DNA follows: TGTGCCAGCAGTTTGTGGGGGGGCGAGCAGTACTTC. Translated: CASSLWGGEQYF.

This clonotype has a handful of counts. The J gene is TRBJ2-2, the V gene TRBV4-2, with D perhaps matching TRBD2 (7 bases). V was pared by 0 bases and J by 4 bases, with 15 bases between. CDR1 is LGHNA and CDR2 is YNFKEQ in the germline V gene. This CDR3 spans 17 amino acids. The CDR3 DNA is TGTGCCAGCAGCCAAGAAACGGCGGGGGCCGCCACCGGGGAGCTGTTTTTT. Encoded protein: CASSQETAGAATGELFF.

This clonotype is a singleton in its sample. The J gene is TRBJ1-2, the V gene TRBV29-1, with 8 bases lining up with TRBD1. Germline V CDR1 and CDR2: SQVTM, ANQGSEA. The CDR3 is made up of 11 amino acids. The junction had 4 bases not matched to a gene; V was cut back by 3 bases and J by 10 bases. The chain's CDR3 is CSVDSGGDYTF. The CDR3 nucleotides are TGCAGCGTTGACTCAGGGGGCGACTACACCTTC. Full variable domain (rest looked up from reference TRBV29-1 and TRBJ1-2): SAVISQKPSRDICQRGTSLTIQCQVDSQVTMMFWYRQQPGQSLTLIATANQGSEATYESGFVIDKFPISRPNLTFSTLTVSNMSPEDSSIYLCSVDSGGDYTFGSGTRLTVV.

Note on this clonotype: This sequence may be a read error, since a much larger clone differs from it by one base. In DNA form, the CDR3 reads TGCGCCAGCAGCGCAGGCACTTTCCCAGGCCAAAGGTCGAGCCATGGCTACACCTTC. As protein: CASSAGTFPGQRSSHGYTF. The V call is TRBV5-1, the J call TRBJ1-2; D uncertain. Germline V CDR1 and CDR2: SGHRS, YFSETQ. The CDR3 is 19 residues long. V was shortened by 4 bases and J by 6 bases, with 31 bases between the two germline ends.

In nucleotides, the CDR3 is TGTGCCAGCAGTTCCCGGGTCGGCGGGGGGCTAGGTCCAAATGAGCAGTTCTTC. Its protein product is CASSSRVGGGLGPNEQFF. The chain couples TRBV6-1 to TRBJ2-1, with TRBD2 identical over 8 bases. In germline, CDR1 is MNHNS, CDR2 SASEGT. This CDR3 is built from 18 residues. The V segment lost 5 bases and the J segment 7 bases; nucleotides outside the gene matches: 19.

This clonotype was recorded at least ten times. The chain recombines TRBV6-1 with TRBJ1-1; tentatively, D is TRBD1 (6 bases). Trimming removed 6 bases at V and 1 base at J, with 15 bases between. Looked up from germline, CDR1 is MNHNS and CDR2 is SASEGT. This CDR3 comprises 15 residues. The DNA for the CDR3 is TGTGCCAGCAGAGCCAAAGGGGGGGCGAACACTGAAGCTTTCTTT. This translates into CASRAKGGANTEAFF.

The V and J genes are TRBV7-2 and TRBJ2-4; possible D gene TRBD1, 8 bases. The CDR3 extends over 14 amino acids. The germline gives CDR1 SGHTA, CDR2 FQGNSA. V was shortened by 1 base and J by 8 bases, with 12 bases between the two germline ends. This CDR3 reads CASSLVTGGDIQYF. The CDR3 nucleotides are TGTGCCAGCAGCTTAGTTACAGGGGGGGACATTCAGTACTTC.

This clonotype was detected many times. V usage is TRBV5-1 and J usage is TRBJ2-1; no reliable D call. Germline lookup yields CDR1 SGHRS and CDR2 YFSETQ. The CDR3 runs to 18 residues. The V end was cut by 0 bases, the J end by 5 bases, with 21 bases between. CDR3 DNA: TGCGCCAGCAGCTTGGGGCTATATCGGAGCGTTCCAAACAATGAGCAGTTCTTC. Translated: CASSLGLYRSVPNNEQFF.

J is TRBJ1-3 and V is TRBV12-3 or TRBV12-4; D remains ambiguous. The CDR3 is made up of 18 amino acids. V shed 5 bases and J shed 0 bases, with 20 bases lying between them. CDR3 amino acids: CASSETYLIWGSGNTIYF. Here the CDR3 DNA reads TGTGCCAGCAGTGAGACCTATCTCATCTGGGGCTCTGGAAACACCATATATTTT.